This entry lists 31 T cell receptor beta chains sequenced from one sample in a study of STAT5B mutations in CD4+ large granular lymphocyte leukemia. Repertoires were generated with immunoSEQ multiplex PCR, while TCRdb's copy carries only in-frame clones and drops some. The sample shows under 40,000 clones, around four fifths of them seen only once. Sample: CD4+ T cells from blood buffy coats. These receptors were obtained from a human donor in good health.

The chain combines TRBV5-4 with TRBJ1-6; D is perhaps TRBD1 (6 bases). The germline V gene has CDR1 SGHNT and CDR2 YYREEE (reference sequence). V was pared by 0 bases and J by 1 base, with 14 bases between. This CDR3 comprises 18 residues. The CDR3 spells CASSLGGAQRSYNSPLHF. CDR3 in DNA: TGTGCCAGCAGCTTGGGGGGGGCACAGAGGTCCTATAATTCACCCCTCCACTTT. The full variable domain, in which reference TRBV5-4 and TRBJ1-6 provide the parts outside the CDR3, is ETGVTQSPTHLIKTRGQQVTLRCSSQSGHNTVSWYQQALGQGPQFIFQYYREEENGRGNFPPRFSGLQFPNYSSELNVNALELDDSALYLCASSLGGAQRSYNSPLHFGNGTRLTVT.

This chain connects TRBV11-2 to TRBJ2-3, with D perhaps TRBD2 (6 bases). The V end was cut by 1 base, the J end by 2 bases, with 13 bases between. This CDR3 region has 16 residues. Germline CDR1 SGHAT, CDR2 FQNNGV. Written as DNA, the CDR3 is TGTGCCAGCAGCTTAGGTAATAGCGGAAACACAGATACGCAGTATTTT. Amino acids: CASSLGNSGNTDTQYF.

With regard to this clone: The CDR3 does not end in the conserved phenylalanine or tryptophan, so this is likely a read error. This rearrangement joins TRBV18 to TRBJ2-7, with D perhaps TRBD1 (6 bases). Trimming shortened V by 5 bases and J by 4 bases, and 12 bases separated the two germline ends. The CDR3 length is 13 residues. Germline V gene data show CDR1 as KGHSH and CDR2 as LQKENI. This chain's CDR3 is CASSSGRGYEQYS. CDR3 nucleotides: TGTGCCAGCTCAAGCGGCAGGGGATACGAGCAGTACTCC.

The CDR3 loop is CASSELGGGQGYGYTF. CDR3 bases: TGTGCCAGCAGTGAGCTAGGCGGGGGGCAAGGCTATGGCTACACCTTC. The rearrangement links TRBV25-1 to TRBJ1-2; weak D call: TRBD1 (6 bases). Germline V CDR1 and CDR2: MGHDK, SYGVNS. This CDR3 comprises 16 residues. The V end lost 3 bases, the J end lost 4 bases, and 18 bases lay between the germline ends.

This chain uses TRBV10-3 with TRBJ2-3; 15 positions match TRBD2. The CDR3 sequence is 18 residues long. Germline V gives CDR1 ENHRY, CDR2 SYGVKD. V dropped 0 bases and J dropped 1; count of bases not matched to a gene: 2. The CDR3 is CAISESRTSGGGTDTQYF. The CDR3 nucleotides read TGTGCCATCAGTGAGTCTAGGACTAGCGGGGGGGGCACAGATACGCAGTATTTT.

This clone was observed a single time. The chain recombines TRBV18 with TRBJ2-1; 7 nucleotides line up with TRBD2. V lost 3 bases to trimming and J lost 7 bases; unmatched junction nucleotides: 6. The CDR3 has 14 amino acids. CDR1 and CDR2 from the germline V gene are KGHSH and LQKENI. The CDR3 spells CASSPAGLVNEQFF. CDR3 nucleotides: TGTGCCAGCTCACCCGCAGGACTAGTTAATGAGCAGTTCTTC.

Only a few counts were recorded for this clone. The rearrangement joins TRBV19 to TRBJ1-1, with D perhaps matching TRBD1 (6 bases). The germline CDR1 and CDR2 sequences are LNHDA and SQIVND (reference sequence). Trimming removed 7 bases at V and 5 bases at J, with 14 bases between. CDR3 length equals 13 residues. This CDR3 is CASKGGYVTEAFF. For the CDR3, the DNA is TGTGCCAGTAAGGGGGGATATGTAACTGAAGCTTTCTTT.

Here the CDR3 reads CASSPPTEVRSYTF. The DNA of the CDR3 is TGTGCCAGCAGCCCCCCGACAGAGGTCAGGAGCTACACCTTC. The chain carries TRBV7-9 and TRBJ1-2, with a weak D call TRBD1 (5 bases). Trimming left V 5 bases short and J 9 bases short, with 19 bases between. This CDR3 comprises 14 residues. The V gene's germline CDR1 is SEHNR and CDR2 FQNEAQ (reference sequence).

CDR3 sequence reads: CAISDPTGAAYNEQFF. CDR3 coding DNA: TGTGCCATCAGTGACCCGACAGGGGCGGCATACAATGAGCAGTTCTTC. V usage is TRBV10-3 and J usage is TRBJ2-1; 8 positions agree with TRBD1. J was trimmed by 4 bases and V by 3 bases; bases with no gene match: 8. Germline V gives CDR1 ENHRY, CDR2 SYGVKD. This CDR3 region has 16 residues.

The chain uses TRBV18 and TRBJ2-5, with TRBD2 matching over 8 bases. The CDR3 contains 17 residues. Germline CDR1 KGHSH, CDR2 LQKENI. With V trimmed by 2 bases and J by 2 bases, 10 bases remained unmatched. CDR3 residues: CASSPNPAGALQETQYF. CDR3 bases: TGTGCCAGCTCACCAAACCCAGCGGGGGCCCTTCAAGAGACCCAGTACTTC.

V and J are TRBV4-3 and TRBJ2-4, with a tentative D call TRBD1 (6 bases). The CDR3 length is 16 residues. V gave up 0 bases and J gave up 6 bases, with 15 bases separating them. Germline V gene lookup returns CDR1 LGHNA and CDR2 YSLEER. Here the CDR3 DNA reads TGCGCCAGCAGCCAAGATCCTGCAGGGGTTGGAAACATTCAGTACTTC. Protein: CASSQDPAGVGNIQYF.

The chain carries TRBV6-1 and TRBJ1-1; D perhaps matches TRBD1 (5 bases). This CDR3 is built from 19 residues. Per the germline V gene, CDR1 is MNHNS and CDR2 is SASEGT. The V gene lost 0 bases and the J gene lost 0 bases, with 20 bases spanning the gap. DNA for the CDR3: TGTGCCAGCAGTGAAGCGTTCCGCTCACTACTGGGGGTGAACACTGAAGCTTTCTTT. Translation: CASSEAFRSLLGVNTEAFF.

In this sample, this clone turned up a few times. This chain links TRBV6-5 with TRBJ1-2; TRBD1 aligns across 7 bases. The CDR3 is 14 amino acids. V lost 4 bases and J lost 4; bases outside the gene matches: 6. Germline V CDR1 and CDR2: MNHEY, SVGAGI. The CDR3 loop reads CASSSGQDSYGYTF. The CDR3 nucleotides are TGTGCCAGCAGTTCCGGACAGGACTCCTATGGCTACACCTTC.

V usage is TRBV27 and J usage is TRBJ2-1, with a possible D match to TRBD1 (6 bases). Germline V gene lookup returns CDR1 MNHEY and CDR2 SMNVEV (reference sequence). This CDR3 region has 13 residues. The V end lost 4 bases, the J end lost 9 bases, and 13 bases lay between the germline ends. The CDR3 loop is CASSSTGLAEQFF. CDR3 nucleotides: TGTGCCAGCAGTTCGACAGGCTTAGCTGAGCAGTTCTTC.

The chain joins TRBV11-3 to TRBJ2-2; D might be TRBD1 (6 bases). Germline CDR1 is SGHNT and CDR2 is YENEEA. The V end was cut by 4 bases, the J end by 0 bases, with 9 bases between. This CDR3 spans 15 amino acids. The CDR3 here is CASSSRGTNTGELFF. CDR3 nucleotide sequence: TGTGCCAGCAGCTCCAGGGGAACGAACACCGGGGAGCTGTTTTTT.

The genes are TRBV20-1 and TRBJ2-7; D might be TRBD1 (6 bases). The V end was cut by 4 bases, the J end by 5 bases, with 9 bases between. The CDR3 totals 11 residues. The germline gives CDR1 DFQATT, CDR2 SNEGSKA (reference sequence). The CDR3 loop is CSANRVNEQYF. In DNA form, the CDR3 reads TGCAGTGCTAACAGGGTAAACGAGCAGTACTTC.

This clone was found once. The genes are TRBV6-4 and TRBJ2-5; the D gene could be TRBD1 or TRBD2 (5 bases each). The V end was cut by 5 bases, the J end by 1 base, with 11 bases between. This CDR3 is built from 14 residues. Germline V lookup: CDR1 MRHNA, CDR2 SNTAGT. The CDR3 DNA follows: TGTGCCAGCAGTCGGGACCCCGGCCAAGAGACCCAGTACTTC. Amino acids: CASSRDPGQETQYF.

There are a few counts of this clone. In DNA form, the CDR3 reads TGTGCCAGCAGTGAAGTCGGGCGACTAGCGGGAGAGATAGATACGCAGTATTTT. Its protein product is CASSEVGRLAGEIDTQYF. V and J are TRBV6-1 and TRBJ2-3; 12 nucleotides match TRBD2. CDR1 is MNHNS, CDR2 SASEGT, per germline. The CDR3 has 18 amino acids. V shed 1 base and J 5 bases; nucleotides not matched to a gene: 10.

This chain links TRBV7-2 with TRBJ2-2, with D unresolved. The CDR3 has 12 amino acids. The germline V gene encodes CDR1 SGHTA and CDR2 FQGNSA. The V gene lost 4 bases and the J gene lost 1 base, with 1 base spanning the gap. The DNA for the CDR3 is TGTGCCAGCAGCTGGAACACCGGGGAGCTGTTTTTT. This encodes CASSWNTGELFF.

This clone has just a few counts. The V call is TRBV4-2, the J call TRBJ2-5; TRBD1 matches at 7 bases. CDR1 is LGHNA, CDR2 YNFKEQ, per germline. The V gene end was trimmed by 0 bases and the J gene end by 2 bases; junction bases not matched to a gene: 3. The CDR3 loop spans 15 amino acids. CDR3 DNA: TGTGCCAGCAGCCAAGATAGGGACAGACAAGAGACCCAGTACTTC. It specifies CASSQDRDRQETQYF.

In this sample, this clone turned up once. The chain couples TRBV6-1 to TRBJ2-5; D is unclear. Germline lookup yields CDR1 MNHNS and CDR2 SASEGT. Trimming took off 4 bases at V and 5 bases at J, with 14 bases between the two ends. The length of the CDR3 is 14 residues. The CDR3, as DNA: TGTGCCAGCAGTGTAGACCTGAACGGGGAGACCCAGTACTTC. Protein sequence: CASSVDLNGETQYF.

V and J are TRBV18 and TRBJ1-1; perhaps TRBD1 as D (6 bases). Germline V CDR1 and CDR2: KGHSH, LQKENI. This CDR3 spans 16 amino acids. The germline V and J ends were trimmed by 3 bases and 0 bases, with 14 bases remaining between them. CDR3 protein: CASSPGQRVMNTEAFF. The CDR3 DNA follows: TGTGCCAGCTCACCCGGACAGAGGGTTATGAACACTGAAGCTTTCTTT.

This rearrangement joins TRBV7-2 to TRBJ2-1; 7 bases are a match to TRBD1. This CDR3 is 15 amino acids long. Germline assignment: CDR1 SGHTA and CDR2 FQGNSA. V was pared by 5 bases and J by 4 bases, with 8 bases of the junction left unmatched. CDR3 in amino acids: CASSPPPTGYNEQFF. CDR3 coding DNA: TGTGCCAGCAGCCCACCCCCGACAGGGTACAATGAGCAGTTCTTC. Full variable domain (missing parts from reference TRBV7-2 and TRBJ2-1): GAGVSQSPSNKVTEKGKDVELRCDPISGHTALYWYRQSLGQGLEFLIYFQGNSAPDKSGLPSDRFSAERTGGSVSTLTIQRTQQEDSAVYLCASSPPPTGYNEQFFGPGTRLTVL.

This chain links TRBV11-2 with TRBJ1-3, with no clear D. V shed 6 bases and J shed 0 bases, with 6 bases lying between them. The germline gives CDR1 SGHAT, CDR2 FQNNGV. This CDR3 is built from 13 residues. In DNA, the CDR3 is TGTGCCAGCAGGCCGAGCTCTGGAAACACCATATATTTT. It codes for CASRPSSGNTIYF.

This rearrangement joins TRBV28 to TRBJ2-7; 9 positions match TRBD1. The V gene's germline CDR1 is MDHEN and CDR2 SYDVKM. CDR3 length: 14 residues. V dropped 2 bases and J dropped 6; count of bases not matched to a gene: 5. The CDR3 spells CASSLPVTGGEQYF. The CDR3 nucleotides read TGTGCCAGCAGTTTACCGGTGACAGGGGGCGAGCAGTACTTC.

Here the CDR3 DNA reads TGTGCCAGCAGCTCGGCCGGGACAGGGAGTACGCAGTATTTT. Translation: CASSSAGTGSTQYF. The chain has TRBV7-9 and TRBJ2-3, with 9 bases identical to TRBD1. The V segment lost 4 bases and the J segment 8 bases; nucleotides outside the gene matches: 7. Germline CDR1 is SEHNR and CDR2 is FQNEAQ (reference sequence). The CDR3 covers 14 residues.

The chain employs TRBV6-5 and TRBJ1-2; D call uncertain. Trimming removed 0 bases at V and 2 bases at J, with 4 bases between. Germline values: CDR1 MNHEY, CDR2 SVGAGI. CDR3 size: 13 residues. CDR3 coding DNA: TGTGCCAGCAGTTACTCATTAAACTATGGCTACACCTTC. Protein sequence: CASSYSLNYGYTF.

As for this clone: One junction end does not reproduce the germline sequence, and a read error may be involved. V gene TRBV6-5 combines with J gene TRBJ2-4, with D uncertain. Germline values: CDR1 MNHEY, CDR2 SVGAGI. This CDR3 spans 13 amino acids. CDR3 in DNA: TGTGCCAGCAGTGGTGGGCCGTTAGGGTTTCGGAACTTC. Its protein product is CASSGGPLGFRNF.

The chain links TRBV2 to TRBJ2-5, with D possibly matching TRBD2 (6 bases). Germline CDR1 reads SNHLY; CDR2 reads FYNNEI. Deletions cut 7 bases from V and 1 base from J, with 16 bases between. CDR3 length: 15 residues. The CDR3 DNA follows: TGTGCCAGCATTCCCGCAGTGGGGGGCCAAGAGACCCAGTACTTC. Its protein is CASIPAVGGQETQYF. Full variable domain (rest looked up from reference TRBV2 and TRBJ2-5): EPEVTQTPSHQVTQMGQEVILRCVPISNHLYFYWYRQILGQKVEFLVSFYNNEISEKSEIFDDQFSVERPDGSNFTLKIRSTKLEDSAMYFCASIPAVGGQETQYFGPGTRLLVL.

The gene calls are TRBV9 and TRBJ2-1; the D gene is possibly TRBD2 (5 bases). Germline V gives CDR1 SGDLS, CDR2 YYNGEE. The CDR3 sequence is 14 residues long. With 4 bases removed from V and 0 bases from J, the gap between germline ends came to 8 bases. CDR3: CASSYSVSYNEQFF. CDR3 nucleotide sequence: TGTGCCAGCAGCTATAGCGTCTCCTACAATGAGCAGTTCTTC.

The chain carries TRBV29-1 and TRBJ2-1; D may be TRBD1 (6 bases). The CDR3 consists of 14 residues. The germline CDR1 and CDR2 sequences are SQVTM and ANQGSEA. The V gene lost 3 bases and the J gene lost 12 bases, with 21 bases spanning the gap. This CDR3 reads CSVEARQARVGQFF. The DNA for the CDR3 is TGCAGCGTTGAGGCCCGACAGGCCCGGGTCGGGCAGTTCTTC.